One sample yielded the 21 T cell receptor beta chains listed below, sequenced in a study of cytomegalovirus exposure and HLA in healthy donors (dated by TCRdb to 2017 to 2019). The library was obtained by the immunoSEQ multiplex PCR assay. In its TCRdb copy, this immuneACCESS table keeps in-frame sequences only and misses some clones. Where compared with another copy, unresolved V genes explain less than half of these, and the others have no known cause. For this sample there are around 300,000 clones; around nine tenths appear just once. Roughly 0.93% of the sample belongs to the ten largest clones. Sequenced material: PBMCs. These receptors came from a woman in her late teens or twenties in good health and CMV-seronegative.

The chain joins TRBV4-1 to TRBJ1-1; D gene ambiguous. This CDR3 is 13 amino acids long. From germline, CDR1 is MGHRA and CDR2 YSYEKL. The V end lost 4 bases, the J end lost 3 bases, and 9 bases lay between the germline ends. CDR3: CASSRGDDTEAFF. The CDR3 nucleotides are TGCGCCAGCAGCCGAGGAGACGACACTGAAGCTTTCTTT.

This chain joins TRBV2 and TRBJ2-3; perhaps TRBD1 as D (5 bases). The CDR3 extends over 18 amino acids. With 4 bases removed from V and 0 bases from J, the gap between germline ends came to 20 bases. Germline V gives CDR1 SNHLY, CDR2 FYNNEI. The CDR3 sequence is CASSGGRISPSSTDTQYF. The CDR3 DNA reads as TGTGCCAGCAGTGGGGGCCGGATCTCACCCAGTAGCACAGATACGCAGTATTTT. The full variable domain, rest sourced from reference TRBV2 and TRBJ2-3, is EPEVTQTPSHQVTQMGQEVILRCVPISNHLYFYWYRQILGQKVEFLVSFYNNEISEKSEIFDDQFSVERPDGSNFTLKIRSTKLEDSAMYFCASSGGRISPSSTDTQYFGPGTRLTVL.

Notes on this clone: A read error may account for a junction end that differs from germline. This chain uses TRBV5-4 with TRBJ1-2; TRBD1 matches at 8 bases. CDR1 is SGHNT, CDR2 YYREEE, per germline (reference sequence). The CDR3 is 14 residues long. The CDR3 nucleotides read TGTGCCAGCACCCTGAAGGGGCCAGGGGGCATCGGAATCTTC. Residues: CASTLKGPGGIGIF. The full variable domain, rest sourced from reference TRBV5-4 and TRBJ1-2, is ETGVTQSPTHLIKTRGQQVTLRCSSQSGHNTVSWYQQALGQGPQFIFQYYREEENGRGNFPPRFSGLQFPNYSSELNVNALELDDSALYLCASTLKGPGGIGIFGSGTRLTVV.

This sequence joins TRBV29-1 and TRBJ2-7; 15 nucleotides agree with TRBD2. CDR1 and CDR2 (germline): SQVTM, ANQGSEA. The CDR3 consists of 16 residues. With 5 bases clipped from V and 1 base from J, the junction kept 6 bases outside the gene matches. In DNA form, the CDR3 reads TGCAGCGTTTCCGGGACTAGCGGGAGGTTATCCTACGAGCAGTACTTC. Its translation: CSVSGTSGRLSYEQYF.

This chain joins TRBV5-4 and TRBJ2-7; TRBD2 agrees at 13 bases. The CDR3 has 15 amino acids. J lost 5 bases, V lost 3 bases, and 5 bases had no gene match. Germline CDR1 reads SGHNT; CDR2 reads YYREEE (reference sequence). The CDR3 is CASSSTSGRVHEQYF. The CDR3 bases are TGTGCCAGCAGCTCCACTAGCGGGAGGGTCCACGAGCAGTACTTC.

The chain joins TRBV28 to TRBJ2-7; the D gene is possibly TRBD1 (6 bases). Germline-derived CDR1 and CDR2 are MDHEN and SYDVKM. The V end lost 6 bases, the J end lost 0 bases, and 15 bases lay between the germline ends. The CDR3 extends over 15 amino acids. CDR3 sequence (DNA): TGTGCCAGCAGCCCGACAGGAGCCCTCTCCTACGAGCAGTACTTC. This encodes CASSPTGALSYEQYF.

This clone appeared a single time. The CDR3 loop reads CASRRSGIHYEQYF. DNA for the CDR3: TGTGCCAGCAGGCGTAGCGGGATCCACTACGAGCAGTACTTC. J is TRBJ2-7 and V is TRBV27; TRBD2 aligns across 8 bases. Trimming cost V 6 bases and J 3 bases; bases outside gene matches: 7. CDR1 and CDR2 from the germline V gene are MNHEY and SMNVEV (reference sequence). This CDR3 has 14 amino acids.

The chain recombines TRBV6-1 with TRBJ2-7; D might be TRBD1 (6 bases). Germline assignment: CDR1 MNHNS and CDR2 SASEGT. Trimming took off 2 bases at V and 7 bases at J, with 18 bases between the two ends. This CDR3 has 15 amino acids. DNA of the CDR3: TGTGCCAGCAGTGAACGCCAGGGGTATGCTCGGGAGCAGTACTTC. This translates into CASSERQGYAREQYF.

The chain has TRBV27 and TRBJ1-2; D uncertain. V was clipped by 0 bases and J by 2 bases, with 4 bases between them. The CDR3 extends over 13 amino acids. The germline CDR1 and CDR2 sequences are MNHEY and SMNVEV (reference sequence). DNA for the CDR3: TGTGCCAGCAGTTTATCGGAGAACTATGGCTACACCTTC. It encodes CASSLSENYGYTF.

The chain carries TRBV25-1 and TRBJ1-1; D not resolved. Germline CDR1 and CDR2: MGHDK and SYGVNS. Trimming shortened V by 3 bases and J by 6 bases, and 17 bases separated the two germline ends. The CDR3 totals 15 residues. In DNA form, the CDR3 reads TGTGCCAGCAGTGATATAGCCGGATCCTACTCTGAAGCTTTCTTT. It specifies CASSDIAGSYSEAFF.

This clone was observed once. The chain recombines TRBV20-1 with TRBJ2-7; perhaps TRBD1 as D (5 bases). Between the trimmed V and J ends, which lost 0 bases and 5 bases, there was a span of 5 bases. Germline V gene lookup returns CDR1 DFQATT and CDR2 SNEGSKA (reference sequence). This CDR3 has 11 amino acids. CDR3 DNA sequence: TGCAGTGCTAGAGACAGGGACGAGCAGTACTTC. It specifies CSARDRDEQYF.

CDR3 in amino acids: CASSISRVNEQFF. CDR3 bases: TGTGCCAGCAGTATCTCCAGGGTCAATGAGCAGTTCTTC. The chain joins TRBV6-5 to TRBJ2-1, with a tentative D call TRBD1 (5 bases). The V end was cut by 5 bases, the J end by 6 bases, with 11 bases between. This CDR3 region has 13 residues. CDR1 is MNHEY, CDR2 SVGAGI, per germline.

This clone was recorded a few times. The rearrangement uses TRBV6-1 and TRBJ1-5; 11 bases line up with TRBD1. V was pared by 5 bases and J by 2 bases, with 2 bases of the junction left unmatched. Germline V gene data show CDR1 as MNHNS and CDR2 as SASEGT. CDR3 size: 15 residues. For the CDR3, the DNA is TGTGCCAGCAGTCGGGACAGGGGGGGCAATCAGCCCCAGCATTTT. Protein sequence: CASSRDRGGNQPQHF.

V is TRBV4-1 and J is TRBJ2-1, with TRBD2 as a possible D gene (6 bases). The CDR3 spans 18 residues. The V gene lost 0 bases and the J gene lost 0 bases, with 15 bases spanning the gap. Germline V lookup: CDR1 MGHRA, CDR2 YSYEKL. CDR3 bases: TGCGCCAGCAGCCAAGAGGGGGGACCAGGTAGCTCCTACAATGAGCAGTTCTTC. Protein sequence: CASSQEGGPGSSYNEQFF.

This clone was seen just once. The V and J genes are TRBV13 and TRBJ1-5, with D maybe TRBD1 (6 bases). The germline CDR1 and CDR2 sequences are PRHDT and FYEKMQ (reference sequence). Trimming took 5 bases from V and 9 from J, leaving 17 bases between them. The CDR3 runs 14 residues. CDR3 in amino acids: CASSRGGARGPQHF. Written as DNA, the CDR3 is TGTGCCAGCAGCAGAGGGGGGGCACGCGGGCCCCAGCATTTT.

The chain employs TRBV9 and TRBJ2-7; perhaps TRBD1 as D (6 bases). The V gene lost 2 bases and the J gene lost 5 bases, with 11 bases spanning the gap. There are 13 residues in the CDR3. The germline gives CDR1 SGDLS, CDR2 YYNGEE. The CDR3 is CASSVQGTNEQYF. CDR3 nucleotide sequence: TGTGCCAGCAGCGTGCAGGGGACCAACGAGCAGTACTTC.

This clone came up many times. This chain connects TRBV27 to TRBJ2-7, with D hard to call. V lost 10 bases to trimming and J lost 2 bases, with 24 bases between them. CDR1 is MNHEY, CDR2 SMNVEV, per germline (reference sequence). This CDR3 comprises 16 residues. In DNA form, the CDR3 reads TGTGCCACCCAGGATCTCCGCGCCGGAAGACCCTACGAGCAGTACTTC. This sequence encodes CATQDLRAGRPYEQYF.

This chain joins TRBV18 and TRBJ2-7, with TRBD1 matching over 7 bases. CDR1 is KGHSH, CDR2 LQKENI, per germline. This CDR3 contains 15 residues. J gave up 1 base and V 6 bases, and 9 bases lay outside the gene matches. Here the CDR3 DNA reads TGTGCCAGCTCTCGGGAAGGGGGCGGGTCCTACGAGCAGTACTTC. It codes for CASSREGGGSYEQYF.

The genes are TRBV5-8 and TRBJ2-5; 8 nucleotides match TRBD1. The CDR3 extends over 14 amino acids. Trimming removed 4 bases from V and 2 bases from J; junction bases left unmatched: 4. CDR1 and CDR2 (germline): SGHTS, YDEGEE. For the CDR3, the DNA is TGTGCCAGCAGCACCGGACAGGGTCAAGAGACCCAGTACTTC. As protein: CASSTGQGQETQYF.

This chain joins TRBV4-3 and TRBJ1-3, with D unclear. The CDR3 consists of 13 residues. Germline lookup yields CDR1 LGHNA and CDR2 YSLEER. Trimming took 0 bases from V and 4 from J, leaving 4 bases between them. The CDR3 is CASSQDRGNTIYF. DNA for the CDR3: TGCGCCAGCAGCCAAGATAGAGGAAACACCATATATTTT.

The chain uses TRBV5-1 and TRBJ2-1; 11 positions agree with TRBD2. Germline V gives CDR1 SGHRS, CDR2 YFSETQ. Trimming removed 4 bases from V and 7 bases from J; junction bases left unmatched: 7. This CDR3 has 15 residues. The CDR3 DNA is TGCGCCAGCAGCCCAACTAGCGGGAGTTCAAATGAGCAGTTCTTC. Its translation is CASSPTSGSSNEQFF.